This paragraph covers one TCR beta chain sequence. This clonotype was recorded a few times. Its cognate antigen has yet to be identified. Per-base quality was not reported, and no clone a single base away is much larger than it. This record belongs to a study of post-analysis software for immune sequencing data (dated by TCRdb to the mid-2010s). Some background on the complete study: Disease courses on record covered relapsing-remitting, secondary progressive and progressive-relapsing multiple sclerosis, though some patients had no subtype annotation. The patient repertoires were set against under 13 previously published healthy control repertoires from donors whose ages ranged from roughly 6 to 26 years. A subset of samples was prepared in parallel using single-end sample barcoding, then pooled and co-amplified after Illumina adapter ligation. Broad study findings and their caveats: Patients showed significantly higher frequencies than controls for a handful of TRBV segments, among them TRBV5-6, TRBV5-1 and TRBV20-1. Multiple sclerosis patients had significantly lower normalized Chao1 diversity than controls, a result that suggests substantial peripheral T-cell clonal expansion. Direct clustering with F measure showed strong co-clustering of samples prepared in the same batch, prompting a batch-effect correction. The multiple sclerosis patient group was slightly younger than the control group.

To demonstrate the VDJtools post-analysis software, the study profiled TCR beta repertoires from the peripheral blood of 13 young patients with multiple sclerosis. The patients with multiple sclerosis were children and adolescents between 6 and 15 years of age. Receptor libraries were prepared by PCR. TCRdb lists the instrument as Illumina HiSeq 2500. To reduce PCR and sequencing biases, unique molecular identifiers were built into the TCR beta cDNA libraries. Roughly 500,000 cDNA molecules were obtained for every 1 to 10 million input T cells, so each molecule roughly corresponded to one T cell. Patient libraries were prepared and sequenced with the same protocol used for the earlier healthy control dataset. Within a given batch, samples were prepared together, multiplexed and sequenced on the same HiSeq lane. On the authors' methods: MIGEC was used to process the raw barcoded reads, and molecular identifier groups with only a single read were discarded before consensus assembly and CDR3 extraction. VDJtools was used for post-analysis of the clonotype tables, with diversity normalized by down-sampling every dataset to the smallest sample size. To correct batch-related cross-sample contamination, repertoire overlap clustering matched CDR3 amino acid sequences but not nucleotide sequences. Using fastp at Q25 and MiXCR, TCRdb reprocessed the public reads and kept productive beta chains. One record per CDR3 amino acid sequence lists the most common genes and DNA. The V and J calls follow TCRdb's processing rather than the paper's. The sample profile shows hundreds of thousands of distinct CDR3 sequences; roughly three fifths of them were found once. The ten biggest clones cover around 11% of the sample.

From the germline V gene, CDR1 is SGHRS and CDR2 is YFSETQ. Trimming at the junction amounts to 3 bases on V and 0 bases on J, and the germline ends lie 8 bases apart. Reading from cysteine to phenylalanine, the CDR3 counts 14 amino acids. CDR3 DNA only is kept here, 42 bases in frame from base 1. What was sequenced was blood. The source of this sequence is a girl under 10 years old with multiple sclerosis. The chain was built from TRBV5-1 and TRBJ2-3; too little of a D gene remains to name it. The nucleotides are TGCGCCAGCAGCTCACCGGACAGCACAGATACGCAGTATTTT. This encodes CASSSPDSTDTQYF.